This TCR beta chain emerged from a study of shared clonotypes between healthy human individuals. CD8 cells classed as naive were CD45RO-negative and positively selected for CCR7, excluding terminally differentiated effector memory CD45RA+ cells. Germline V gene sequence: CDR1 PRHDT, CDR2 FYEKMQ (reference sequence). V shed 2 bases and J shed 3 bases, with 8 bases lying between them. CDR3 length equals 14 residues. Libraries were prepared by immunoSEQ multiplex PCR; TCRdb keeps only in-frame clonotypes and omits some of them. The sample lists millions of clones, around 96% seen once, with 0.85% to 1.3% in the top ten. This clone appeared once.

The V and J genes are TRBV13 and TRBJ1-5, with D perhaps TRBD1 (5 bases). Sequenced input: naive CD8+ T cells sorted from blood. This TCR was recovered from a man between 18 and 35 years old in good health. CDR3 sequence reads: CASSLWGPNQPQHF. The DNA of the CDR3 is TGTGCCAGCAGCTTATGGGGCCCCAATCAGCCCCAGCATTTT.